This TCR beta chain was observed in a study of T cells after posttransplantation cyclophosphamide. Broader study findings: Skin or GI-infiltrating T cells shared few TRB sequences with blood. TRB clonality was highly associated with recipient CMV seropositivity and reactivation. Later post-transplant blood repertoires were often dominated by donor CD8+ memory clones.

This CDR3 is 15 amino acids long. J gave up 4 bases and V 3 bases, and 4 bases lay outside the gene matches. Per germline, CDR1 SGHAT and CDR2 FQNNGV. This clone has a count of ten or more. The antigen remains undetermined. Data came from immunoSEQ multiplex PCR; TCRdb stores just in-frame clones and leaves some out. The table lists roughly 35,000 clones, no singletons, with approximately 6.4% in the top ten. On the day of bone marrow donation, the related graft donor provided peripheral blood. The receptor was isolated from a woman in her 50s in good health and a related stem cell transplant donor. This chain joins TRBV11-2 and TRBJ2-7; TRBD2 aligns across 12 bases. What was sequenced was PBMCs. The CDR3 loop reads CASSLGTSGWYEQYF. The DNA for the CDR3 is TGTGCCAGCAGCTTGGGGACTAGCGGGTGGTACGAGCAGTACTTC. Together with reference TRBV11-2 and TRBJ2-7, the CDR3 gives the full variable domain: EAGVAQSPRYKIIEKRQSVAFWCNPISGHATLYWYQQILGQGPKLLIQFQNNGVVDDSQLPKDRFSAERLKGVDSTLKIQPAKLEDSAVYLCASSLGTSGWYEQYFGPGTRLTVT.